This is a list of T cell receptor beta chains from one sample in a study of T-cell reconstitution after alpha-beta-depleted transplantation in children. TCRdb ran MiXCR on the PCR reads and lists one entry per CDR3 protein. The sample consists of under 750,000 distinct CDR3 sequences, about 23% of them appearing once. The sequenced sample was PBMCs, mostly from graft donor cells, obtained 360 days after TCRalphabeta/CD19-depleted stem cell transplant. Source of these receptors: a boy in the first two years of life who had a stem cell transplant for acute myeloid leukemia, so the T cells may come from the graft donor. Each CDR3 is given with its conserved first and last residue. A D gene is named only where the DNA matches it firmly. Not every row has a clone size; where given, it reads once, few, many or a size class.

j_call,clone_size,v_call,d_call,cdr3_aa,cdr3_nt
TRBJ1-1,.,TRBV12-3/TRBV12-4,.,CASSLGSSEAFF,TGTGCCAGCAGTCTCGGAAGTTCTGAAGCTTTCTTT
TRBJ2-1,.,TRBV6-4,TRBD1,CASSELGQGGYEQFF,TGTGCCAGCAGTGAGCTGGGACAGGGGGGATATGAGCAGTTCTTC
TRBJ2-1,.,TRBV7-2,.,CASSLVAQYNEQFF,TGTGCCAGCAGCTTAGTGGCCCAATACAATGAGCAGTTCTTC
TRBJ1-4,few,TRBV2,TRBD1,CASSDSGQGASGEKLFF,TGTGCCAGCAGTGACTCGGGACAGGGGGCCTCAGGGGAAAAACTGTTTTTT
TRBJ2-5,.,TRBV20-1,TRBD2,CSARTSGGFFETQYF,TGCAGTGCTAGAACTAGCGGGGGGTTTTTTGAGACCCAGTACTTC
TRBJ1-2,few,TRBV6-5,.,CASSYSRGLFYGYTF,TGTGCCAGCAGTTACAGCAGGGGACTTTTCTATGGCTACACCTTC
TRBJ2-5,.,TRBV7-6,.,CASSYAYRAQETQYF,TGTGCCAGCAGCTATGCCTACAGGGCCCAAGAGACCCAGTACTTC
TRBJ1-2,few,TRBV6-6,.,CASSYTGNYGYTF,TGTGCCAGCAGTTATACAGGCAACTATGGCTACACCTTC
TRBJ1-1,many,TRBV29-1,.,CSVVQILNTEAFF,TGCAGCGTTGTTCAGATATTGAACACTGAAGCTTTCTTT
TRBJ1-2,few,TRBV20-1,.,CSVPTVNYGYTF,TGCAGTGTCCCGACAGTCAACTATGGCTACACCTTC
TRBJ2-5,many,TRBV28,TRBD2,CASSRGGGIETQYF,TGTGCCAGCAGCCGCGGGGGGGGGATTGAGACCCAGTACTTC
TRBJ2-3,.,TRBV28,.,CASSLRGAPTTDTQYF,TGTGCCAGCAGTTTAAGAGGGGCTCCCACCACAGATACGCAGTATTTT
TRBJ2-7,many,TRBV7-2,TRBD2,CASSLGPSGGYEQYF,TGTGCCAGCAGCTTAGGTCCTAGCGGGGGCTACGAGCAGTACTTC
TRBJ2-1,.,TRBV5-6,TRBD1,CASSPMDRGNPPLYNEQFF,TGTGCCAGCAGCCCGATGGACAGGGGCAATCCCCCTCTTTACAATGAGCAGTTCTTC
TRBJ2-5,many,TRBV5-1,.,CASSPTGQETQYF,TGCGCCAGCAGCCCTACAGGACAAGAGACCCAGTACTTC
TRBJ1-4,many,TRBV29-1,.,CSVETKNEKLFF,TGCAGCGTTGAAACCAAAAATGAAAAACTGTTTTTT
TRBJ2-2,few,TRBV27,.,CASSLLASNTGELFF,TGTGCCAGCAGTTTACTAGCGTCGAACACCGGGGAGCTGTTTTTT
TRBJ2-3,.,TRBV28,.,CASSPPRGGTDTQYF,TGTGCCAGCAGTCCACCCAGGGGGGGCACAGATACGCAGTATTTT
TRBJ2-2,.,TRBV12-3/TRBV12-4,.,CASSPLLNTGELFF,TGTGCCAGCAGTCCGTTGCTGAACACCGGGGAGCTGTTTTTT
TRBJ2-2,.,TRBV6-5,TRBD1,CASSYILGTANTGELFF,TGTGCCAGCAGTTACATTCTCGGGACAGCGAACACCGGGGAGCTGTTTTTT
TRBJ2-4,many,TRBV7-2,.,CASSLGTHQYF,TGTGCCAGCAGCTTAGGGACCCATCAGTACTTC
TRBJ2-3,.,TRBV5-5,TRBD2,CASSLPIASSGRTDTQYF,TGTGCCAGCAGCTTACCCATAGCCTCTAGCGGGCGCACAGATACGCAGTATTTT
TRBJ2-5,many,TRBV5-1,TRBD1,CASSLGGGEQETQYF,TGCGCCAGCAGCTTGGGAGGGGGCGAACAAGAGACCCAGTACTTC
TRBJ2-7,few,TRBV6-1,TRBD2,CASSMSGTSYEQYF,TGTGCCAGCAGTATGTCCGGGACTAGCTACGAGCAGTACTTC
TRBJ2-1,.,TRBV4-2,.,CASSQEGSFLAHEQFF,TGTGCCAGCAGCCAAGAAGGAAGCTTTTTAGCGCATGAGCAGTTCTTC
TRBJ2-3,many,TRBV20-1,.,CSARVSQGRGVTDTQYF,TGCAGTGCTAGAGTATCCCAGGGTAGAGGGGTGACAGATACGCAGTATTTT
TRBJ2-2,.,TRBV18,.,CASSRTDSNTGELFF,TGTGCCAGCTCGCGGACAGATTCGAACACCGGGGAGCTGTTTTTT
TRBJ1-1,few,TRBV6-1,.,CASSEQTGDTEAFF,TGTGCCAGCAGTGAACAAACGGGGGACACTGAAGCTTTCTTT
TRBJ2-2,few,TRBV4-3,.,CASSYDQRTFSGELFF,TGCGCCAGCAGCTATGACCAAAGGACCTTTTCGGGGGAGCTGTTTTTT
TRBJ2-1,.,TRBV28,.,CASSLNDRTSSYNEQFF,TGTGCCAGCAGTCTGAACGACAGGACCAGCTCCTACAATGAGCAGTTCTTC
TRBJ2-7,.,TRBV27,.,CASRRGQGPTYEQYF,TGTGCCAGCAGGAGGGGTCAGGGCCCGACCTACGAGCAGTACTTC
TRBJ2-3,many,TRBV20-1,.,CSARLHYTDTQYF,TGCAGTGCTAGGCTACACTACACAGATACGCAGTATTTT
TRBJ2-3,.,TRBV7-3,.,CASSVGRGTHGADTQYF,TGTGCCAGCAGCGTCGGTCGGGGGACCCATGGTGCAGATACGCAGTATTTT
TRBJ2-1,few,TRBV11-1,TRBD2,CASSLARGTSGGHEQFF,TGTGCCAGCAGCTTAGCGCGCGGGACTAGCGGGGGTCATGAGCAGTTCTTC
TRBJ2-1,many,TRBV25-1,TRBD2,CATEGAGLAGYEQFF,TGTGCCACCGAGGGAGCGGGACTAGCGGGTTATGAGCAGTTCTTC
TRBJ2-5,few,TRBV20-1,.,CSADQETQYF,TGCAGTGCGGACCAAGAGACCCAGTACTTC
TRBJ2-7,few,TRBV6-2/TRBV6-3,.,CASSYSGSLLISYEQYF,TGTGCCAGCAGTTACTCCGGCAGCCTCTTAATCTCCTACGAGCAGTACTTC
TRBJ1-5,once,TRBV20-1,.,CSARGATIDNQPQHF,TGCAGTGCTAGAGGGGCGACCATCGACAATCAGCCCCAGCATTTT
TRBJ2-7,many,TRBV20-1,.,CSAGRSQGLSYEQYF,TGCAGTGCTGGAAGGTCGCAGGGGCTGTCCTACGAGCAGTACTTC
TRBJ2-4,many,TRBV12-3/TRBV12-4,TRBD1,CASSPGQGGEDIQYF,TGTGCCAGCAGTCCGGGACAGGGGGGGGAGGACATTCAGTACTTC
TRBJ2-2,many,TRBV20-1,TRBD1,CSAPGTGANTGELFF,TGCAGTGCCCCAGGGACAGGGGCTAACACCGGGGAGCTGTTTTTT
TRBJ2-1,.,TRBV4-2,.,CASSQSKGANEQFF,TGTGCCAGCAGCCAATCCAAGGGCGCCAATGAGCAGTTCTTC